This T cell receptor (beta chain) was recorded in a study of glioma-infiltrating T cells. Study results and caveats: Non-neoplastic patients had below-expected tissue-blood divergence, while all gliomas exceeded expectation.

The CDR3 covers 16 residues. Trimming removed 3 bases from V and 0 bases from J; junction bases left unmatched: 6. Amplification of TCR alpha and beta CDR3 regions from RNA used iRepertoire nested multiplex PCR. Input was roughly 85-450 ng of tissue mRNA or PBMC total RNA. TCRdb itself ran the multiplex PCR reads through MiXCR, one entry per CDR3 protein. The sample lists a few thousand distinct CDR3 sequences, around 34% occurring once. In its sample, this clonotype was seen many times. Its matching antigen is unknown. The specimen was glioma tissue, nonneoplastic brain tissue, or PBMCs (not recorded which). This chain uses TRBV12-3 or TRBV12-4 with TRBJ2-3, with 7 bases identical to TRBD1. The TCR was taken from a human donor with low-grade glioma or glioblastoma, undergoing nonglioma brain surgery, or in good health (not recorded which). In DNA form, the CDR3 reads TGTGCCAGCAGTTTGGGGGACAGCCCTAGCACAGATACGCAGTATTTT. As protein: CASSLGDSPSTDTQYF.